This T cell receptor (beta chain) is from a study of T-cell reconstitution after alpha-beta-depleted transplantation in children. This clonotype was counted only a few times. During its preparation, the TCRbeta library received unique molecular identifiers. Each CDR3 protein gets one entry after TCRdb re-called the PCR reads with MiXCR. There are some 830,000 distinct CDR3 sequences in the sample; approximately 15% occur only once, and just under 5% lies in the top ten. V was clipped by 3 bases and J by 6 bases, with 12 bases between them. The CDR3 has 14 amino acids. Germline CDR1 is SGHRS and CDR2 is YFSETQ.

The rearrangement links TRBV5-1 to TRBJ2-2, with D perhaps matching TRBD1 (6 bases). Material: PBMCs, mostly from graft donor cells, obtained 360 days after TCRalphabeta/CD19-depleted stem cell transplant. This receptor was obtained from a male patient younger than 18 who had a stem cell transplant for acute lymphoblastic leukemia, so the T cells may come from the graft donor. The CDR3 DNA reads as TGCGCCAGCAGCTCCGCAGGGGTGCCCGGGGAGCTGTTTTTT. It yields the protein CASSSAGVPGELFF.